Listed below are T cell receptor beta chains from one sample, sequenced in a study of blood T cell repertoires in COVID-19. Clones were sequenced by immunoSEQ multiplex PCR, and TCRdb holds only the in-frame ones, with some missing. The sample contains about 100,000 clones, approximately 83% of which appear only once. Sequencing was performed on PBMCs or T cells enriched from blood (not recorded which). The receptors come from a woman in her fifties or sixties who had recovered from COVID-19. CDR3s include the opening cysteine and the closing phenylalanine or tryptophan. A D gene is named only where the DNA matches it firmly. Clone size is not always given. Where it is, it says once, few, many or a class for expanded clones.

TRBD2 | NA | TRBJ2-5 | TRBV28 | TGTGCCAGCAGTTTCTCCAGCGGGGGACCCCAAGAGACCCAGTACTTC | CASSFSSGGPQETQYF
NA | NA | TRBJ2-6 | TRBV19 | TGTGCCAGTAGTGTCACAGGGACGGGAGGGGCCAACGTCCTGACTTTC | CASSVTGTGGANVLTF
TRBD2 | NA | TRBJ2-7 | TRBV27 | TGTGCCAGCAGTTTTGGGCTAGCGGGTTACGAGCAGTACTTC | CASSFGLAGYEQYF
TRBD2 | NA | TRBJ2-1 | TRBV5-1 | TGCGCCAGCAGCTTGGCACCCAGCGGGGGAGGCGAGCAGTTCTTC | CASSLAPSGGGEQFF
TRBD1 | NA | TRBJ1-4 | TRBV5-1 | TGCGCCAGCAGCTTGATTTGGCCAGGGGGTGAAAAACTGTTTTTT | CASSLIWPGGEKLFF
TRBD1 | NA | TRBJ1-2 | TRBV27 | TGTGCCAGCAGTTTATCACCTACAGGGGTGTATGGCTACACCTTC | CASSLSPTGVYGYTF
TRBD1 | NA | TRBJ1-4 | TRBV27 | TGTGCCAGCAGCCGAGACAGGGGGCTCGGAGAAAAACTGTTTTTT | CASSRDRGLGEKLFF
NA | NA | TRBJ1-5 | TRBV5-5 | TGTGCCAGCAGCCGAGAGAATCAGCCCCAGCATTTT | CASSRENQPQHF
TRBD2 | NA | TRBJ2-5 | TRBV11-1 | TGTGCCAGCAGCTTAAGACTAGCGGGGCAAGAGACCCAGTACTTC | CASSLRLAGQETQYF
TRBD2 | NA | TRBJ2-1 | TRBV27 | TGTGCCAGCAGAATAGCGGGAGCAACGAGGTTGAATGAGCAGTTCTTC | CASRIAGATRLNEQFF
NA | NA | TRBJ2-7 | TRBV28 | TGTGCCAGCAGTTTCTCCGTGTACGAGCAGTACTTC | CASSFSVYEQYF
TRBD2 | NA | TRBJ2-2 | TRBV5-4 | TGTGCCAGCAGCAACGGGGGGGCGAACACCGGGGAGCTGTTTTTT | CASSNGGANTGELFF
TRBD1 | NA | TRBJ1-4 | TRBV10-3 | TGTGCCAGCCGACAGGGAGGAAGTGAAAAACTGTTTTTT | CASRQGGSEKLFF
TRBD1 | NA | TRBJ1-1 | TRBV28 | TGTGCCAGCAGTTTGTACAGGGGCCTAAAAACGGGAACTGAAGCTTTCTTT | CASSLYRGLKTGTEAFF
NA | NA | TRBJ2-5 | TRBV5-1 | TGCGCCAGCAGCTTGGCCCTGACCAGGGGCCAAGAGACCCAGTACTTC | CASSLALTRGQETQYF
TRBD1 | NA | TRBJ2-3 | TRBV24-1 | TGTGCCACCAGTGAACCCGGGACAGGGAGCGTAGATACGCAGTATTTT | CATSEPGTGSVDTQYF
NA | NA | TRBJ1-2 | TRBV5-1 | TGCGCCAGCAGCTTGGACCCGGGGACTCCTTATCGCTACACCTTC | CASSLDPGTPYRYTF
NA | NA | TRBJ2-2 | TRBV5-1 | TGCGCCAGCAGCTTAATCCAGGGTAACACCGGGGAGCTGTTTTTT | CASSLIQGNTGELFF
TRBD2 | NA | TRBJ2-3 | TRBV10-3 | TGTGCCATCAGTGGCCCCAGCGGACTAGCCCTGCTTACAGATACGCAGTATTTT | CAISGPSGLALLTDTQYF
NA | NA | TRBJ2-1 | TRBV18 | TGTGCCAGCTCACCACCGTCAGGGAAGAATGAGCAGTTCTTC | CASSPPSGKNEQFF
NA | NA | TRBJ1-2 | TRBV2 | TGTGCCAGCAGCGTAGAAAACAGTGGCTACACCTTC | CASSVENSGYTF
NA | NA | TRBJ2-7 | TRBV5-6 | TGTGCCAGCAGCTTTCAGGGACATACCTACGAGCAGTACTTC | CASSFQGHTYEQYF
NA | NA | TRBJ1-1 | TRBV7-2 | TGTGCCAGCAGCTTAGTAACAGGCTCTGAAGCTTTCTTT | CASSLVTGSEAFF
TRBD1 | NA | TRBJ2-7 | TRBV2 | TGTGCCAGCAGACCCAGACAGGGGGTATCCTACGAGCAGTACTTC | CASRPRQGVSYEQYF
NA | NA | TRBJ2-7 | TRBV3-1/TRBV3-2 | TGTGCCAGCAGCCATCCGACAGTCTACGAGCAGTACTTC | CASSHPTVYEQYF
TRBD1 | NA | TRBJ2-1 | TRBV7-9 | TGTGCCAGCAGCCTCAGGGGGAGCAATGAGCAGTTCTTC | CASSLRGSNEQFF
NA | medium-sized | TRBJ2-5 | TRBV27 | TGTGCCAGCAGTTTCGGGGGGCCCTGGGAGACCCAGTACTTC | CASSFGGPWETQYF
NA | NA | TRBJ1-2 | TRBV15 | TGTGCCACCAGCAGAGCTTTTGAGTACCGCTACACCTTC | CATSRAFEYRYTF
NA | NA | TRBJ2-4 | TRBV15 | TGTGCCACCAGCAGAGATCGTGCGGTAGCCAAAAACATTCAGTACTTC | CATSRDRAVAKNIQYF
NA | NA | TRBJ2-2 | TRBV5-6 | TGTGCCAGCAGCTTGGCCGGGGGCGGGGAGCTGTTTTTT | CASSLAGGGELFF
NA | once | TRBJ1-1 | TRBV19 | TGTGCCAGTAGCCCTAAGGGAGTTACTGAAGCTTTCTTT | CASSPKGVTEAFF
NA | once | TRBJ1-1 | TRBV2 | TGTGCCAGCAGTGATCGGGGCACTGAAGCTTTCTTT | CASSDRGTEAFF
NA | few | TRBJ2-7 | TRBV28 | TGTGCCAGCAGTTTCCGGTCCCATGGGGGGACGGCCTACGAGCAGTACTTC | CASSFRSHGGTAYEQYF
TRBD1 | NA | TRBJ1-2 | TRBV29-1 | TGCAGCGTTGGTACGGGACAGGGTTATGGCTACACCTTC | CSVGTGQGYGYTF
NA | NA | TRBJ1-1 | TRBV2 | TGTGCCAGCAGTGAAGCGCGGGGGTGGGCTGAAGCTTTCTTT | CASSEARGWAEAFF